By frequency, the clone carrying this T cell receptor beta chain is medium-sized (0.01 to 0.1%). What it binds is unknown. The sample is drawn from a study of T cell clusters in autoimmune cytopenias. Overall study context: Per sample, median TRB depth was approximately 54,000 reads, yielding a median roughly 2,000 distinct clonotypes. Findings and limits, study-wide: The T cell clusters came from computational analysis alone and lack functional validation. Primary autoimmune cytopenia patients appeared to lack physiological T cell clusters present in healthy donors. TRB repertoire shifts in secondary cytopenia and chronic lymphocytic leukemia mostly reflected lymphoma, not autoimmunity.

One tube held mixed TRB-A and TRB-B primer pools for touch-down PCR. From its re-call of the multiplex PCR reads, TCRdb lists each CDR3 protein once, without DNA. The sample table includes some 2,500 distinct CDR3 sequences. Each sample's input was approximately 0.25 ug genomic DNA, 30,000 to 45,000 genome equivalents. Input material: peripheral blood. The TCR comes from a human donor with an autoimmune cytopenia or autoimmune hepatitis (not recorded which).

This CDR3 is CASSNRRGNTEAFF. This rearrangement joins TRBV19 to TRBJ1-1. Germline V gene lookup returns CDR1 LNHDA and CDR2 SQIVND (reference sequence). The CDR3 runs to 14 residues.